The entry that follows covers one T cell receptor (beta chain) sequence. V lost 2 bases and J lost 2; bases outside the gene matches: 11. The CDR3 has 17 residues. Germline V lookup: CDR1 LGHNT, CDR2 FRNRAP. This sample stems from a study of blood T cell repertoires in COVID-19. Study summary: COVID-19 samples collected from the United States, Italy and Spain covered acute and convalescent phases. In each case, the material was cDNA or gDNA derived from T cells, B-cell-depleted T cells, or PBMCs.

As processed by the authors: Reference gene primers were amplified, and this amplification served to estimate nucleated cell counts. Assay: immunoSEQ multiplex PCR; the TCRdb copy retains only in-frame clones and omits some. V and J calls and clone size follow that table, whereas D and trimming were derived from the DNA. The sample has roughly 290,000 clones, 80% to 90% seen once. This chain links TRBV12-5 with TRBJ2-7; 8 nucleotides agree with TRBD1. The specimen was peripheral blood. The source is a man aged 25 to 40 with acute or convalescent COVID-19. CDR3: CASGLPKQGVGTYEQYF. In DNA form, the CDR3 reads TGTGCTAGTGGTTTGCCCAAACAGGGGGTAGGGACCTACGAGCAGTACTTC.